These T cell receptor beta chains were read from a single sample in a study of cytotoxic CD8 clonotypes in ibrutinib-treated CLL. Some clones are missing from TCRdb's copy, which holds only in-frame ones; the method was immunoSEQ multiplex PCR. The repertoire includes some 85,000 clones, roughly three quarters of them detected once, and 20% to 25% sits in the top ten. The sample in question was PBMCs, obtained after 24 months of ibrutinib treatment. These receptors originate from a human donor with chronic lymphocytic leukemia. The CDR3 runs from the conserved cysteine through the conserved F or W. D genes are given only for firm matches. The listing skips clone size in some rows; elsewhere it reads once, few, many or a size class.

v_gene: TRBV9; d_gene: .; abundance: few; j_gene: TRBJ2-3; CDR3nt: TGTGCCAGCAGCTCATATGGAGATACGCAGTATTTT; CDR3aa: CASSSYGDTQYF
v_gene: TRBV10-3; d_gene: .; abundance: few; j_gene: TRBJ2-7; CDR3nt: TGTGCCACAGGAGGGCTCCACTACGAGCAGTACTTC; CDR3aa: CATGGLHYEQYF
v_gene: TRBV9; d_gene: .; abundance: .; j_gene: TRBJ2-2; CDR3nt: TGTGCCAGCAGCGGCGGGACAATAGCGAACACCGGGGAGCTGTTTTTT; CDR3aa: CASSGGTIANTGELFF
v_gene: TRBV5-1; d_gene: .; abundance: .; j_gene: TRBJ2-3; CDR3nt: TGCGCCAGCAGCTCTGACCTGGGGACAGATACGCAGTATTTT; CDR3aa: CASSSDLGTDTQYF
v_gene: TRBV10-2; d_gene: .; abundance: .; j_gene: TRBJ1-1; CDR3nt: TGCGCCAGCAGTGTGGCCAGGGCCTCAGGGGCTTTCTTT; CDR3aa: CASSVARASGAFF
v_gene: TRBV30; d_gene: .; abundance: few; j_gene: TRBJ2-1; CDR3nt: TGTGCCTGGAGTCCTGTAAATGAGCAGTTCTTC; CDR3aa: CAWSPVNEQFF
v_gene: TRBV10-1; d_gene: TRBD1; abundance: .; j_gene: TRBJ1-2; CDR3nt: TGCGCCAGCAACCAAAGACAGGGAATCTATGGCTACACCTTC; CDR3aa: CASNQRQGIYGYTF
v_gene: TRBV28; d_gene: TRBD1; abundance: few; j_gene: TRBJ1-2; CDR3nt: TGTGCCAGCAGTTCCGGACAGGGCTGGGGCTACACCTTC; CDR3aa: CASSSGQGWGYTF
v_gene: TRBV7-2; d_gene: TRBD1; abundance: .; j_gene: TRBJ1-5; CDR3nt: TGTGCCAGCAGCCTGCAGGGGGAGCAGCCCCAGCATTTT; CDR3aa: CASSLQGEQPQHF
v_gene: TRBV6-4; d_gene: TRBD1; abundance: .; j_gene: TRBJ2-1; CDR3nt: TGTGCCAGCAGTCGACAGGGGCTAAGCGGGTGGAAGGTTAATGAGCAGTTCTTC; CDR3aa: CASSRQGLSGWKVNEQFF
v_gene: TRBV28; d_gene: .; abundance: .; j_gene: TRBJ1-1; CDR3nt: TGTGCCAGCATGGGGGAAACTGAAGCTTTCTTT; CDR3aa: CASMGETEAFF
v_gene: TRBV5-1; d_gene: TRBD1; abundance: .; j_gene: TRBJ1-4; CDR3nt: TGCGCCAGCAGCCCAGGGGGACAGGGTGAAAAACTGTTTTTT; CDR3aa: CASSPGGQGEKLFF
v_gene: TRBV4-1; d_gene: .; abundance: once; j_gene: TRBJ2-3; CDR3nt: TGCGCCAGCAGCCCTACTGCGTTCCGGGACCCCACAGATACGCAGTATTTT; CDR3aa: CASSPTAFRDPTDTQYF
v_gene: TRBV7-2; d_gene: TRBD1; abundance: .; j_gene: TRBJ1-1; CDR3nt: TGTGCCAGCAGACCCCCCCACAGGGGCATGAACACTGAAGCTTTCTTT; CDR3aa: CASRPPHRGMNTEAFF
v_gene: TRBV29-1; d_gene: .; abundance: few; j_gene: TRBJ1-2; CDR3nt: TGCAGCGTTGTGTGGGGAACCTATGGCTACACCTTC; CDR3aa: CSVVWGTYGYTF
v_gene: TRBV6-6; d_gene: .; abundance: .; j_gene: TRBJ2-3; CDR3nt: TGTGCCAGCACTCATTTAGATACGCAGTATTTT; CDR3aa: CASTHLDTQYF
v_gene: TRBV6-1; d_gene: .; abundance: .; j_gene: TRBJ1-2; CDR3nt: TGTGCCAGCAGAGGGCCAGGGGCCTATGGCTACACCTTC; CDR3aa: CASRGPGAYGYTF